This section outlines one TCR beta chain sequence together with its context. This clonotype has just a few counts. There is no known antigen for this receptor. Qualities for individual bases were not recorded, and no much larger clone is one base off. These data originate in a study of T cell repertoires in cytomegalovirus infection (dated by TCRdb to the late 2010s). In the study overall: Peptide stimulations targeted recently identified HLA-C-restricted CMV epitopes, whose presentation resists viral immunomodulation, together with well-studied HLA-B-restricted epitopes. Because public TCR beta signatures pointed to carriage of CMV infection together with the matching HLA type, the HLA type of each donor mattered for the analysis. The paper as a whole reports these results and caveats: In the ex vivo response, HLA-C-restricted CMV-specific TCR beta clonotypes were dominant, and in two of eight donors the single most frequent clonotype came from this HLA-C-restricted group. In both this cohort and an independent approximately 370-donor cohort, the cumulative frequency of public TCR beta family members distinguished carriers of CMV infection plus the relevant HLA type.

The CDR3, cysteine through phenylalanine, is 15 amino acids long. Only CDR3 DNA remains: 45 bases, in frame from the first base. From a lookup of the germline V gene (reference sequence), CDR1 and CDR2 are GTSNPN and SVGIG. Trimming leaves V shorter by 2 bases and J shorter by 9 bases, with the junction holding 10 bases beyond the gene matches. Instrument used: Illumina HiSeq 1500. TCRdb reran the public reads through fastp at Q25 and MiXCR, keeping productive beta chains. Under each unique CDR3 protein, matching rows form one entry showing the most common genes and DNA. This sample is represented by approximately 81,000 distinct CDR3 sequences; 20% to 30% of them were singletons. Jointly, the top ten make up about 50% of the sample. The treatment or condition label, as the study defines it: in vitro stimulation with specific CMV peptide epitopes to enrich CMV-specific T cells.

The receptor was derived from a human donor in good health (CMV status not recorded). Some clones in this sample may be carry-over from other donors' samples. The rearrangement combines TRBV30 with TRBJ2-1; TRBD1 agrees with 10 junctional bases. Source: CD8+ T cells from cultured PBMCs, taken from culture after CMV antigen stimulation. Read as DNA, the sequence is TGTGCCTGGAGTCCGACAGGGGGCATCTCGGGTGAGCAGTTCTTC. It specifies CAWSPTGGISGEQFF.